This T cell receptor (beta chain) was identified during a study of cytomegalovirus exposure and HLA in healthy donors (dated 2017 in TCRdb). Study-level background: According to an earlier analysis of a few hundred of the donors, roughly 180 million T cells yielded 117 million unique TCR beta sequences and about 300 Gb of sequence data. Genome-wide SNP genotypes for about three fifths of the roughly 670 donors were used in a later genetic analysis, which treated that subset as a discovery cohort. Because of strong linkage in the cohort, 5 or 6 DR-DQ haplotypes were treated as single units for association and clustering. Alongside the repertoire data, information on donor age, sex, ethnicity and CMV serostatus was compiled. In a later analysis, previously published TCR beta repertoires from 500 to 750 donors were re-analyzed and high-resolution HLA genotyping was added so that TCR occurrence patterns could be studied. An earlier analysis of some 500 of the donors used high-throughput TCR beta sequencing to judge whether each TCR beta V gene segment behaved as functional or pseudogenic. The study combined high-throughput TCR immunosequencing, statistical association of individual TCRs with disease status, and machine learning to predict cytomegalovirus infection status. The number of typed donors differed by locus: about 629-640 for A, B, C, DRB1 and DQB1; approximately 520 for DQA1; 606 for DPA1; and roughly 490 for DPB1. The study profiled the T cell repertoires of approximately 700 subjects by immunosequencing and related them to cytomegalovirus serostatus. Of the 300 to 500 genotyped donors, less than 90% were placed in the genetic ancestry cluster associated with self-reported Caucasian donors. An early release that covered some 640 HLA-typed donors contained approximately 300 gigabases of sequencing data and tens of millions of unique TCR sequences. On average, about 240,000 unique TCR beta nucleotide sequences were sequenced per donor among 350 to 400 genotyped donors of the cohort, with roughly a sixth of those sequences being non-productive. Both class I and class II loci were covered by HLA typing, at four-digit resolution. All discovery cohort repertoires had been generated using a single sequencing platform. The aim of the study was to test whether cataloging public T cell receptors could identify signatures of past pathogen exposure. A separate validation cohort of about 110 different subjects was used in addition to the 666-subject first cohort. The later analysis used no new phenotypic data to find candidate immune exposures, relying instead on TCR beta sequences and their occurrence across donors.

V sheds 4 bases and J sheds 2 bases, leaving 9 bases between their ends. CDR1 and CDR2 are drawn from the germline V gene (reference sequence): LNHDA, SQIVND. The CDR3 runs 13 residues from the cysteine to the phenylalanine. Here the CDR3 DNA is all that survives: 39 bases in frame from base 1. The cohort comprised more than 550 healthy bone marrow donors. All cohort members were sampled while nominally healthy, although unrecorded immune exposures were likely present. The donor was CMV seropositive and was included in the group of 250 to 300 seropositive cohort members. Each donor provided a peripheral blood sample, and peripheral blood mononuclear cells were used for TCR beta sequencing. The Qiagen DNeasy Blood Extraction Kit was used to extract genomic DNA from the blood cell samples. Of note for this clone: Its antigen remains unidentified. Within one base of it there is no much larger clone, and no base qualities were kept.

General conclusions and limits of the study: In a later genetic analysis, a missense DCLRE1C variant was associated with V-gene and J-gene trimming of TCR beta chains, and the association was replicated in an independent cohort. A later analysis found that TCR association rates varied across HLA loci, with DRB1 alleles showing the most associated TCRs and HLA-C alleles the fewest. Some IMGT-functional V segments, including TRBV6-2 and TRBV6-3, could not be distinguished by the 87-base-pair reads and were therefore excluded. Sequencing depth was assumed to be roughly uniform across donors in the presence/absence analyses, though that assumption may not hold. According to a later genetic analysis, donors in an Asian-associated ancestry cluster had fewer N-insertions in productive TCRs than the approximately 700-donor mean. A further reported finding was that TCR beta sequences accurately predicted the HLA-A and HLA-B alleles for most subjects in the first cohort. When HLA alleles, especially DR and DQ, strongly co-occurred, TCR associations were difficult to assign to individual alleles. A cluster of highly shared sequence variants was judged likely to represent a technical artifact of the sequencing pipeline. Cytomegalovirus status was reported to be diagnosed by the classifier with high specificity and sensitivity in both the original and validation cohorts. The authors suggested that the approach could potentially be generalized to other disease states and immunological phenotypes. In the study, some 160 TCR beta chains were listed as associated with cytomegalovirus. Three of the identified cytomegalovirus-associated TCR beta chains were confirmed in vitro to be specific for cytomegalovirus antigens. A later analysis found that HLA-associated TCR beta chains were more clonally expanded and had lower generation probabilities than equally common non-associated chains. Broadly in line with IMGT annotations, most TCR beta V segments showed up in productive rearrangements about 90% or about 30% of the time in an earlier analysis of about 500 of the donors. Specific HLA alleles were associated with 18,000 or so TCR beta sequences at a false discovery rate of 0.05 in a later analysis. Because HLA typing was unavailable for some donors at each locus, only the typed subset was used in association tests. CMV serostatus was the only immune exposure information available for the cohort. In this cohort, only TCR beta chains were sequenced, and detectable features were limited by the absence of alpha or paired-chain data. Across donors, most TCR sequences were observed very rarely, whereas some public TCRs were present in many individuals. Most CMV-associated TCR beta chains appeared to be HLA-restricted in a later analysis, and the HLA associations seemed to be driven largely by CMV exposure. A later analysis reported that several top co-occurrence clusters appeared linked to parvovirus B19, influenza, CMV and Epstein-Barr virus. Over 15 rarely observed V segments, including chromosome 9 orphons, were excluded from the earlier analysis of several hundred of the donors because counts were too low. Linkage disequilibrium might explain the correlated functional status among segregating V segments, but an unknown experimental factor could not be ruled out.

The receptor library was made with the immunoSEQ multiplex PCR assay. For the multiplex PCR, a mixture combining 60 forward primers for TCR Vbeta segments and 13 reverse primers for TCR Jbeta segments was used. A multiplex PCR assay on genomic DNA amplified the CDR3 region of rearranged TCR beta genes. Amplified TCR beta libraries were sequenced as 87-base-pair reads on the Illumina HiSeq System. For the original study's pipeline: Across the 500 to 850 repertoires, a later analysis counted roughly 77 million unique TCR beta chains, 8.5 million to 12 million of which were shared by at least two donors. To remove PCR and sequencing errors, raw reads were error-corrected and collapsed into unique sequences using a nearest-neighbor algorithm that merged closely related sequences. Alignment of CDR3 sequences to IMGT reference sequences was used to assign V, D and J gene segments. For a sequence to be retained, a match of at least six nucleotides to both a V gene segment and a J gene segment was required. A rearrangement was called productive if the CDR3 had no stop codons and remained in frame with V and J, and every other rearrangement was called non-productive. CDR3 was defined according to IMGT convention as the region running from the second conserved V-encoded cysteine to the conserved J-encoded phenylalanine. The earlier analysis of some 540 of the donors excluded any sequence lacking an unambiguous match to a single V gene segment. An earlier analysis of 450 to 650 of the donors called V segments functional above 56.7% productive rearrangements and segregating when the between-donor standard deviation exceeded 5%. A statistical classification framework was built to diagnose cytomegalovirus status from the catalog of TCR beta chain sequences. In a later analysis, V and J genes were assigned by comparing TCR nucleotide sequences against IMGT/GENE-DB human TR gene sequences. A later analysis assigned CDR3 sequences and most-parsimonious VDJ recombination scenarios with the TCRdist pipeline. A later analysis defined each TCR beta chain by its CDR3 amino acid sequence plus V-gene family, and excluded reads lacking a unique V-gene family. A later analysis removed 550 to 700 highly shared, low-generation-probability nucleotide sequences to deal with suspected cross-contamination and a sequencing artifact. In a later analysis, a clonal expansion index for each public chain was calculated from normalized within-repertoire ranks of inferred template counts. In a later analysis, generation probabilities were computed using a VDJ recombination model fitted to out-of-frame rearrangements, and the results were checked against IGoR. Hypergeometric tests were used in a later analysis to score TCR-TCR, TCR-HLA and TCR-CMV co-occurrence, with a repertoire-size bias correction applied to the TCR pairs. In a later analysis, false discovery rates were estimated by permuting HLA or CMV assignments 20 times. In a later analysis, co-occurring TCRs were grouped using DBSCAN, with TCRdist sequence similarity added in when clustering inside HLA-allele-positive subsets. Co-occurrence clustering excluded repertoires with fewer than 30,000 or more than 120,000 public chains, plus five with anomalous nucleotide sharing. TCRdb re-hosts the immuneACCESS table, in-frame sequences only. Its copies lack some clones; in the studies checked, an unresolved V gene accounts for under half of them, and the cause for the rest is not known. V, J and clone size derive from that table, while D and trimming were established from the DNA sequence. This sample is represented by some 100,000 clones; more than 60% of them were singletons. 4.5% to 5% of the sample is taken by the ten largest.

The clonotype was recovered from a young woman in good health and CMV-seropositive. Sequencing used PBMCs. The chain couples TRBV19 to TRBJ2-7; a weak D assignment points to TRBD1 (6 bases agree). Here is the DNA: TGTGCCAGTAGTAGACAGGAAACCTACGAGCAGTACTTC. It specifies CASSRQETYEQYF.